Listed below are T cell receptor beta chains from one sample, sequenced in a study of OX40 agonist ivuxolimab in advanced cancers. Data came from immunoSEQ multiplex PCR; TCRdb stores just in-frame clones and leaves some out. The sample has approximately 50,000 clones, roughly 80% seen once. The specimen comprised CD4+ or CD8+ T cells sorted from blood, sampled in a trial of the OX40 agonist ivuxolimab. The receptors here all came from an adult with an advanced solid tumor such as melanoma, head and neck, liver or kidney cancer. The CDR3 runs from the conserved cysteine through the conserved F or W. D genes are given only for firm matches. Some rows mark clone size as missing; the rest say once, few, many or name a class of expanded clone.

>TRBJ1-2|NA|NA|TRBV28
CASSLSGRYDGYTF
TGTGCCAGCAGTTTATCTGGCAGGTACGATGGCTACACCTTC
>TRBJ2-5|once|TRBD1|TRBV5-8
CASSLAGDRGETQYF
TGTGCCAGCAGCTTGGCCGGCGACAGGGGAGAGACCCAGTACTTC
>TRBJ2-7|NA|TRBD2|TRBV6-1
CASTTRGGAYEQYF
TGTGCCAGCACCACGAGGGGAGGGGCCTACGAGCAGTACTTC
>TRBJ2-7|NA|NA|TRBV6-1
CASSGSFGGTYEQYF
TGTGCCAGCAGTGGCTCCTTCGGGGGCACCTACGAGCAGTACTTC
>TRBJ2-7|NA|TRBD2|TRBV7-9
CASSQNARGGEQYF
TGTGCCAGCAGCCAGAACGCCCGGGGGGGCGAGCAGTACTTC
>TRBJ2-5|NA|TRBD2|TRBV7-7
CASSQSTSGGETQYF
TGTGCTAGCAGCCAAAGCACTAGCGGGGGAGAGACCCAGTACTTC
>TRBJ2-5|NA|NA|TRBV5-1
CASSLGIPGKAQYF
TGCGCCAGCAGCTTGGGTATACCAGGCAAGGCCCAGTACTTC
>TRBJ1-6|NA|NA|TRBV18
CASSPPGGNSPLHF
TGTGCCAGCTCACCACCGGGGGGTAATTCACCCCTCCACTTT
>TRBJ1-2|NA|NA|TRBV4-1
CASSQDNPGAGYGYTF
TGCGCCAGCAGCCAAGATAATCCGGGGGCAGGGTATGGCTACACCTTC
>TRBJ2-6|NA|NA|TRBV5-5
CASSRDNRPGANVLTF
TGTGCCAGCAGCCGGGACAATCGCCCCGGGGCCAACGTCCTGACTTTC
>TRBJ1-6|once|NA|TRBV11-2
CASSPEGTGANSPLHF
TGTGCCAGCAGCCCAGAGGGTACAGGAGCGAATTCACCCCTCCACTTT
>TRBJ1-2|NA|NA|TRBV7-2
CASSLLFSGMKGYTF
TGTGCCAGCAGCTTACTTTTCTCAGGGATGAAGGGCTACACCTTC
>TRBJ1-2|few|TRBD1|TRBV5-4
CASSFGTANYGYTF
TGTGCCAGCAGCTTCGGGACAGCGAACTATGGCTACACCTTC
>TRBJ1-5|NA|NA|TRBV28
CASSPPPTASNQPQHF
TGTGCCAGCAGTCCGCCTCCGACAGCTAGCAATCAGCCCCAGCATTTT
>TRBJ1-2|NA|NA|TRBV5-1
CASRKENRVDGYTF
TGCGCCAGCCGGAAGGAAAACAGGGTAGATGGCTACACCTTC
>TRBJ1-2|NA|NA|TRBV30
CAWSRDGSYGYTF
TGTGCCTGGAGCCGGGACGGCTCCTATGGCTACACCTTC
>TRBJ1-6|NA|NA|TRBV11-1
CASSLDGFNSPLHF
TGTGCCAGCAGCCTGGACGGTTTTAATTCACCCCTCCACTTT
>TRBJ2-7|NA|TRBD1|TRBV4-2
CASSSYRTGTDEQYF
TGTGCCAGCAGCTCCTACAGGACAGGGACTGACGAGCAGTACTTC
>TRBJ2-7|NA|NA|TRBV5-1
CASSEYRGYEQYF
TGCGCCAGCAGCGAATACCGGGGTTACGAGCAGTACTTC
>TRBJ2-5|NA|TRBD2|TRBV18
CASSPGTSETQYF
TGTGCCAGCTCACCCGGGACTAGCGAGACCCAGTACTTC
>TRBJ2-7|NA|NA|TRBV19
CASSIGRTAYEQYF
TGTGCCAGTAGTATTGGGAGGACAGCCTACGAGCAGTACTTC
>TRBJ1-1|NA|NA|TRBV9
CASSNRQSMNTEAFF
TGTGCCAGCAGCAACCGACAGTCCATGAACACTGAAGCTTTCTTT
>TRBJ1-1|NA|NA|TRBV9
CASSPVIPTEAFF
TGTGCCAGCAGCCCCGTGATACCAACTGAAGCTTTCTTT
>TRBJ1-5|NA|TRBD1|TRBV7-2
CASSLGQGVNNQPQHF
TGTGCCAGCAGCCTCGGACAGGGGGTGAACAATCAGCCCCAGCATTTT
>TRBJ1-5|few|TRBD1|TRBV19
CASRGQGANQPQHF
TGTGCCAGTAGGGGACAGGGAGCCAATCAGCCCCAGCATTTT